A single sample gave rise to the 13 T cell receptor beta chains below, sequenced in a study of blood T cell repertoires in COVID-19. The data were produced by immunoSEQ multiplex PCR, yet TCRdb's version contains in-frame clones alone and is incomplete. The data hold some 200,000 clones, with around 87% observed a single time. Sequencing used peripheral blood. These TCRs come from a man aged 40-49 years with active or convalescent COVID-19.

This chain's CDR3 is CASTRGGRGYGYTF. DNA for the CDR3: TGTGCCAGCACCCGGGGAGGAAGGGGCTATGGCTACACCTTC. V gene TRBV28 combines with J gene TRBJ1-2; TRBD1 is a possible D gene (5 bases). V gave up 7 bases and J gave up 4 bases, with 16 bases separating them. Germline CDR1 MDHEN, CDR2 SYDVKM. The CDR3 is 14 residues long.

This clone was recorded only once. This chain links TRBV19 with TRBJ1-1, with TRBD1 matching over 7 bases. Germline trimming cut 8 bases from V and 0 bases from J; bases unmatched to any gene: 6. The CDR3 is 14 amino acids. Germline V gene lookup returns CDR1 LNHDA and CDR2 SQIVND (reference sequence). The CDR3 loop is CASSRTGMNTEAFF. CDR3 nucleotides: TGTGCCAGTTCAAGGACAGGTATGAACACTGAAGCTTTCTTT.

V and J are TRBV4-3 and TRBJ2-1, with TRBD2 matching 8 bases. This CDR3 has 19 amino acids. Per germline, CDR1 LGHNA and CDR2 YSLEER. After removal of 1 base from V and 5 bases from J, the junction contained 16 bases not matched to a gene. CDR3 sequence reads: CASSQGSNLRLAGDNEQFF. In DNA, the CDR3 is TGCGCCAGCAGCCAAGGTTCAAATTTACGGCTAGCGGGCGACAATGAGCAGTTCTTC.

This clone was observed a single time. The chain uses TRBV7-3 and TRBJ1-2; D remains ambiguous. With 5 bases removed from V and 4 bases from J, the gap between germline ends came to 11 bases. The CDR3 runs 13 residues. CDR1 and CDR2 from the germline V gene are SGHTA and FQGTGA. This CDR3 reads CASSLVGGYGYTF. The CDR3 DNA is TGTGCCAGCAGCCTAGTTGGAGGCTATGGCTACACCTTC.

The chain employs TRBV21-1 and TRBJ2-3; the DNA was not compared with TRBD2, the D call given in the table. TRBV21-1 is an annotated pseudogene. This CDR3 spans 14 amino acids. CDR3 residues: CAAGVQGSTDTQYF. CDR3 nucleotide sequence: TGTGCCGCGGGGGTCCAGGGAAGCACAGATACGCAGTATTTT.

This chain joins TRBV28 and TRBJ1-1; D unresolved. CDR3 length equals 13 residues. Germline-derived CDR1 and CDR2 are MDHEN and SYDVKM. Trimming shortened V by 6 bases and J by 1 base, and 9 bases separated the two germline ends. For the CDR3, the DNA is TGTGCCAGCAGCATCACAGCGAACACTGAAGCTTTCTTT. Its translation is CASSITANTEAFF.

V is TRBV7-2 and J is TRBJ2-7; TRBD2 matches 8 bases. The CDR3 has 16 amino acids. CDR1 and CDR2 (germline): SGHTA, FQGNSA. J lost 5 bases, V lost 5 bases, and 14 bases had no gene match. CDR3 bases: TGTGCCAGCAGCCTCATGGGTAGCGGGGCCTTTGACGAGCAGTACTTC. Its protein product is CASSLMGSGAFDEQYF.

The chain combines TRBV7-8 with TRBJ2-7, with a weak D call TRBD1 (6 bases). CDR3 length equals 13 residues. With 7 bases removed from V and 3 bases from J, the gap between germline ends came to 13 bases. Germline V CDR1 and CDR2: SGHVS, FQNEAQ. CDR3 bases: TGTGCCAGCAAGACGGGACAAGACTACGAGCAGTACTTC. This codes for CASKTGQDYEQYF.

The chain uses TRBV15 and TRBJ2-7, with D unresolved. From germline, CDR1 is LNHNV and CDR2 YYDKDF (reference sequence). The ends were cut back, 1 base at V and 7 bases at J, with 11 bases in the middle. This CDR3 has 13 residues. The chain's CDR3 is CATSRVAAVEQYF. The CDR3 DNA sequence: TGTGCCACCAGCAGAGTGGCGGCGGTTGAGCAGTACTTC. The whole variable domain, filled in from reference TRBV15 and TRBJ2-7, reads DAMVIQNPRYQVTQFGKPVTLSCSQTLNHNVMYWYQQKSSQAPKLLFHYYDKDFNNEADTPDNFQSRRPNTSFCFLDIRSPGLGDTAMYLCATSRVAAVEQYFGPGTRLTVT.

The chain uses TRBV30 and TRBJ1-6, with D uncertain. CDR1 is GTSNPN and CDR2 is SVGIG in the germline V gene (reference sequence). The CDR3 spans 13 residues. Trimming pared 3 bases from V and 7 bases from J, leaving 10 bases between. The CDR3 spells CAWRVQMNSPLHF. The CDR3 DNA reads TGTGCCTGGAGGGTACAGATGAATTCACCCCTCCACTTT.

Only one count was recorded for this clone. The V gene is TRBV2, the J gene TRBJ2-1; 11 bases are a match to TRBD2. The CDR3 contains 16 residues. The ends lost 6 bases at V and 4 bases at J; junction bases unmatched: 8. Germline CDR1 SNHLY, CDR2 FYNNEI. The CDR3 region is CASRRLGLAGYNEQFF. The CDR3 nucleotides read TGTGCCAGCAGACGACTCGGACTAGCGGGTTACAATGAGCAGTTCTTC.

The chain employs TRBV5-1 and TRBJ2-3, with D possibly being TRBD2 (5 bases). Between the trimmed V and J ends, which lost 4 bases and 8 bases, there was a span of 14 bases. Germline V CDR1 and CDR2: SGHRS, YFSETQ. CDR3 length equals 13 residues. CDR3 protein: CASSAGASPTQYF. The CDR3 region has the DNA TGCGCCAGCAGCGCTGGCGCTAGCCCTACGCAGTATTTT.

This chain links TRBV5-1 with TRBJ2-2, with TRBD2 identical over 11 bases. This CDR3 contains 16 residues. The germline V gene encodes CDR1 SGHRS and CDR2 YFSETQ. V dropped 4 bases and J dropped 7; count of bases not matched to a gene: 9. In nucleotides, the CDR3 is TGCGCCAGCAGCCCTATAGCGGGGGGGCTCGTCGGGGAGCTGTTTTTT. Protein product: CASSPIAGGLVGELFF.